A selection of T cell receptor beta chains follows, all from one sample in a study of T cell changes during pregnancy in multiple sclerosis. The assay was immunoSEQ multiplex PCR, and TCRdb's table has in-frame clones only and misses some. Of 42,000 or so clones in the sample, 94% are singletons; the top ten hold more than 0.35%. The specimen comprised CD4+ T cells from peripheral blood mononuclear cells, sampled after pregnancy. These receptor sequences come from a female donor with multiple sclerosis, enrolled in a pregnancy study. Both conserved end residues are part of each CDR3. A D gene is named only where the DNA matches it firmly. The listing skips clone size in some rows; elsewhere it reads once, few, many or a size class.

clone size | D gene | J gene | V gene | CDR3 protein | CDR3 DNA
. | . | TRBJ1-2 | TRBV7-7 | CASSLEFTGINYGYTF | TGTGCTAGCAGCTTAGAGTTCACAGGGATTAACTATGGCTACACCTTC
. | TRBD1 | TRBJ1-2 | TRBV18 | CASSPDRAVRGGYTF | TGTGCCAGCTCGCCCGACAGGGCAGTACGCGGAGGCTACACCTTC
. | TRBD1 | TRBJ1-5 | TRBV6-6 | CASTGNQGARSQPQHF | TGTGCCAGCACAGGAAACCAGGGGGCGCGAAGTCAGCCCCAGCATTTT
. | TRBD1 | TRBJ1-2 | TRBV6-5 | CASSRGGGYTF | TGTGCCAGCAGCCGAGGGGGCGGCTACACCTTC
. | . | TRBJ2-3 | TRBV11-3 | CASSDYADTQYF | TGTGCCAGCAGCGACTACGCAGATACGCAGTATTTT
. | . | TRBJ1-2 | TRBV6-6 | CASSYTKPRGGYTF | TGTGCCAGCAGTTATACCAAACCTAGAGGTGGCTACACCTTC
once | . | TRBJ2-5 | TRBV21-1 | CASSPLLLRGLQTQYF | TGTGCCAGCAGCCCGCTACTACTTCGGGGTCTACAGACCCAGTACTTC
. | . | TRBJ2-7 | TRBV29-1 | CSVEQGQFYEQYF | TGCAGCGTTGAGCAGGGCCAATTCTACGAGCAGTACTTC
medium-sized | . | TRBJ1-6 | TRBV4-1 | CASSQEVLHNSPLHF | TGCGCCAGCAGCCAAGAGGTCCTACATAATTCACCCCTCCACTTT
few | TRBD1 | TRBJ1-4 | TRBV30 | CAWRTQGVGEKLFF | TGTGCCTGGAGGACCCAGGGGGTTGGTGAAAAACTGTTTTTT
. | . | TRBJ1-5 | TRBV28 | CASGQGVHQPQHF | TGTGCCAGCGGTCAAGGAGTTCATCAGCCCCAGCATTTT
. | . | TRBJ1-5 | TRBV6-1 | CASSERSQPQHF | TGTGCCAGCAGTGAGAGGTCCCAGCCCCAGCATTTT
once | . | TRBJ2-1 | TRBV7-8 | CASSSELRATSNEQFF | TGTGCCAGCAGCAGTGAATTACGCGCCACCTCAAATGAGCAGTTCTTC
. | . | TRBJ1-2 | TRBV9 | CASSVAEWGTGNYGYTF | TGTGCCAGCAGCGTAGCAGAGTGGGGAACGGGGAACTATGGCTACACCTTC
. | TRBD2 | TRBJ2-7 | TRBV9 | CASSADGGGLSNEQYF | TGTGCCAGCAGCGCCGACGGGGGGGGCCTTTCCAACGAGCAGTACTTC
once | . | TRBJ2-2 | TRBV9 | CASSVVPGETPNTGELFF | TGTGCCAGCAGCGTAGTACCGGGGGAGACCCCGAACACCGGGGAGCTGTTTTTT
. | TRBD2 | TRBJ2-5 | TRBV7-3 | CASSPFGLAGPQETQYF | TGTGCCAGCAGCCCCTTTGGGCTAGCGGGGCCACAAGAGACCCAGTACTTC
. | . | TRBJ2-3 | TRBV13 | CASSSPGLRGPDTQYF | TGTGCCAGCAGCTCCCCGGGACTCCGAGGACCAGATACGCAGTATTTT
. | . | TRBJ2-2 | TRBV2 | CASSTQGANTGELFF | TGTGCCAGCTCGACTCAAGGGGCGAACACCGGGGAGCTGTTTTTT
. | TRBD2 | TRBJ2-5 | TRBV19 | CASSIAGGQETQYF | TGTGCCAGTAGTATTGCGGGGGGTCAAGAGACCCAGTACTTC
. | TRBD1 | TRBJ2-7 | TRBV29-1 | CSVQDRDYEQYF | TGCAGCGTTCAGGACAGGGACTACGAGCAGTACTTC
. | TRBD1 | TRBJ1-2 | TRBV6-6 | CASSPGTAFNYGYTF | TGTGCCAGCAGTCCCGGGACAGCGTTTAACTATGGCTACACCTTC
few | . | TRBJ1-5 | TRBV5-1 | CASSLLPDSNQPQHF | TGCGCCAGCAGCTTGTTACCAGATAGCAATCAGCCCCAGCATTTT
. | . | TRBJ2-2 | TRBV5-4 | CASSLGHGELFF | TGTGCCAGCAGCTTGGGGCACGGGGAGCTGTTTTTT
. | . | TRBJ1-3 | TRBV6-6 | CASSPDGISGNTIYF | TGTGCCAGCAGTCCCGACGGGATCTCTGGAAACACCATATATTTT
. | . | TRBJ1-1 | TRBV18 | CASSPGTGQVAFF | TGTGCCAGCTCACCAGGTACAGGCCAAGTAGCTTTCTTT
once | TRBD2 | TRBJ2-3 | TRBV2 | CASSQGVTSGGTDTQYF | TGTGCCAGCAGTCAGGGGGTGACTAGCGGGGGAACAGATACGCAGTATTTT
. | . | TRBJ2-1 | TRBV25-1 | CASSEEARSLYNEQFF | TGTGCCAGCAGTGAAGAAGCTCGTTCCCTTTACAATGAGCAGTTCTTC
. | . | TRBJ1-1 | TRBV18 | CASSPNHRDTEAFF | TGTGCCAGCTCACCAAATCACAGGGACACTGAAGCTTTCTTT
. | TRBD1 | TRBJ1-1 | TRBV5-1 | CASSYDRGYTEAFF | TGCGCCAGCAGCTACGACAGGGGATACACTGAAGCTTTCTTT
. | . | TRBJ1-3 | TRBV9 | CASSPRGAAGNTIYF | TGTGCCAGCAGCCCCCGGGGGGCAGCTGGAAACACCATATATTTT
. | . | TRBJ1-1 | TRBV2 | CASSVERMNTEAFF | TGTGCCAGCAGTGTCGAGCGCATGAACACTGAAGCTTTCTTT
. | TRBD1 | TRBJ2-3 | TRBV9 | CASSGDRDRGTDTQYF | TGTGCCAGCAGCGGTGACCGGGACAGAGGCACAGATACGCAGTATTTT
. | . | TRBJ2-5 | TRBV6-1 | CASSLPPVETQYF | TGTGCCAGCAGTCTCCCCCCCGTAGAGACCCAGTACTTC
. | . | TRBJ2-7 | TRBV2 | CASSDDRGTDAEQYF | TGTGCCAGCAGTGATGACCGGGGGACCGACGCCGAGCAGTACTTC
. | . | TRBJ1-4 | TRBV5-4 | CASTFGGDEKLFF | TGTGCCAGCACCTTTGGGGGGGATGAAAAACTGTTTTTT
. | . | TRBJ1-2 | TRBV6-1 | CASSEAAGAFSYGYTF | TGTGCCAGCAGTGAAGCGGCAGGGGCGTTTTCATATGGCTACACCTTC
. | TRBD1 | TRBJ1-6 | TRBV27 | CASRTGTDNSPLHF | TGTGCCAGCAGAACCGGGACAGATAATTCACCCCTCCACTTT
. | . | TRBJ1-1 | TRBV7-2 | CASSAFEGNTEAFF | TGTGCCAGCAGCGCGTTTGAGGGGAACACTGAAGCTTTCTTT
. | . | TRBJ2-1 | TRBV13 | CASSLPGQDFNEQFF | TGTGCCAGCAGCCTTCCGGGACAAGACTTCAATGAGCAGTTCTTC
. | . | TRBJ2-7 | TRBV30 | CAWSVQGHIMGYEQYF | TGTGCCTGGAGTGTACAGGGACACATAATGGGCTACGAGCAGTACTTC
. | TRBD1 | TRBJ1-1 | TRBV2 | CASSAPGQVVSTEAFF | TGTGCCAGCAGTGCACCGGGACAGGTGGTGAGCACTGAAGCTTTCTTT
. | . | TRBJ1-2 | TRBV9 | CASSLPSSYGYTF | TGTGCCAGCAGCCTCCCCTCGAGCTATGGCTACACCTTC
. | . | TRBJ2-3 | TRBV7-3 | CASAGGFYGTDTQYF | TGTGCCAGCGCCGGGGGATTTTACGGCACAGATACGCAGTATTTT
medium-sized | . | TRBJ1-4 | TRBV19 | CASSIGQRIVEKLFF | TGTGCCAGTAGTATAGGACAGAGGATTGTTGAAAAACTGTTTTTT
. | . | TRBJ2-1 | TRBV7-3 | CASSFQGGPNEQFF | TGTGCCAGCAGCTTCCAGGGGGGACCCAATGAGCAGTTCTTC
. | . | TRBJ1-1 | TRBV6-5 | CASSYDNLNTEAFF | TGTGCCAGCAGTTACGACAATTTGAACACTGAAGCTTTCTTT
. | TRBD1 | TRBJ1-6 | TRBV10-3 | CAISESWGQGYSPLHF | TGTGCCATCAGTGAGTCGTGGGGACAGGGGTATTCACCCCTCCACTTT
. | TRBD2 | TRBJ2-1 | TRBV19 | CASSTSGGNNEQFF | TGTGCCAGTAGTACTAGCGGGGGGAACAATGAGCAGTTCTTC
once | . | TRBJ2-5 | TRBV5-1 | CASSLSGNQETQYF | TGCGCCAGCAGCTTGTCCGGGAACCAAGAGACCCAGTACTTC
. | TRBD1 | TRBJ1-6 | TRBV9 | CASSVGAGGNSPLHF | TGTGCCAGCAGCGTAGGAGCAGGGGGGAACTCACCCCTCCACTTT
. | . | TRBJ2-2 | TRBV6-5 | CASSGVNTGELFF | TGTGCCAGCAGCGGGGTGAACACCGGGGAGCTGTTTTTT
. | TRBD1 | TRBJ1-6 | TRBV19 | CASSRQGRGNSPLHF | TGTGCCAGTAGTCGACAGGGGCGGGGTAATTCACCCCTCCACTTT
. | . | TRBJ1-4 | TRBV5-1 | CASSPQGATNEKLFF | TGCGCCAGCAGCCCCCAGGGTGCAACTAATGAAAAACTGTTTTTT